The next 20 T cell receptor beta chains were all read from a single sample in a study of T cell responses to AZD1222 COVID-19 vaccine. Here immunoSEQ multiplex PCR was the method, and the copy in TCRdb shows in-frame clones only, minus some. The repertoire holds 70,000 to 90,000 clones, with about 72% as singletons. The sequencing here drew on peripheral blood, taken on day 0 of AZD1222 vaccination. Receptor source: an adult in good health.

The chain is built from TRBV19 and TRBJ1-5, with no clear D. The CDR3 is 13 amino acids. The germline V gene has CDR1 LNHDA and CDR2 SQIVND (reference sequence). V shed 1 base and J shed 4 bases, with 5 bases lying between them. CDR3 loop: CASSIAANQPQHF. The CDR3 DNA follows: TGTGCCAGTAGTATAGCAGCAAATCAGCCCCAGCATTTT.

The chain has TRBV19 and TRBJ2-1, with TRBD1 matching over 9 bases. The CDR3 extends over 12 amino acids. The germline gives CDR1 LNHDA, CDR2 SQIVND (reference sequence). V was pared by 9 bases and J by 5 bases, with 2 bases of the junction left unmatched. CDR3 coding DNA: TGTGCCAGCAGGGACAGGGACAATGAGCAGTTCTTC. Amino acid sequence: CASRDRDNEQFF. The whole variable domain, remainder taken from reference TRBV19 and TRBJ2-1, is DGGITQSPKYLFRKEGQNVTLSCEQNLNHDAMYWYRQDPGQGLRLIYYSQIVNDFQKGDIAEGYSVSREKKESFPLTVTSAQKNPTAFYLCASRDRDNEQFFGPGTRLTVL.

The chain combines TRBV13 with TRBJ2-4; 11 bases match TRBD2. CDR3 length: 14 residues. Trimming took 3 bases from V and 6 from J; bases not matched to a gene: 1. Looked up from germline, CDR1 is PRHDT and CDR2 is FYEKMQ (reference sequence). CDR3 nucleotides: TGTGCCAGCAGCTTGGGGACTAGCGGAAACATTCAGTACTTC. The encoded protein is CASSLGTSGNIQYF.

The CDR3 region is CASSEMGQSSGANVLTF. The CDR3 DNA is TGTGCCAGCAGTGAAATGGGACAGAGCTCTGGGGCCAACGTCCTGACTTTC. This chain uses TRBV2 with TRBJ2-6, with TRBD1 matching over 7 bases. CDR1 and CDR2 from the germline V gene are SNHLY and FYNNEI. The V segment lost 2 bases and the J segment 0 bases; nucleotides outside the gene matches: 4. This CDR3 contains 17 residues.

The CDR3 DNA is TGCGCCAGCAGCTTGCTGCGGGACAGGGGCGGGAATGAGCAGTTCTTC. Translated, it gives CASSLLRDRGGNEQFF. The chain is built from TRBV5-1 and TRBJ2-1; 10 bases match TRBD1. Germline CDR1 reads SGHRS; CDR2 reads YFSETQ. V gave up 1 base and J gave up 7 bases; unmatched junction bases: 8. The CDR3 sequence is 16 residues long.

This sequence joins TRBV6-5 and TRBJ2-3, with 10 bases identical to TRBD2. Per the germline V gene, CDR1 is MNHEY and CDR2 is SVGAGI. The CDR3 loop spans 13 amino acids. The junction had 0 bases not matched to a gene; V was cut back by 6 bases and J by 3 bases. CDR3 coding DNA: TGTGCCAGCAGACTAGCGGGAACAGATACGCAGTATTTT. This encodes CASRLAGTDTQYF.

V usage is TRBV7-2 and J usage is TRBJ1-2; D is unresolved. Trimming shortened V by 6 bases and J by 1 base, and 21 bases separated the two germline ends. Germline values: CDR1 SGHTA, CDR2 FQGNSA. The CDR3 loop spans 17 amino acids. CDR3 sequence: CASSSDRAAVLNYGYTF. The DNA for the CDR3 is TGTGCCAGCAGTTCCGACCGGGCAGCCGTCCTTAACTATGGCTACACCTTC. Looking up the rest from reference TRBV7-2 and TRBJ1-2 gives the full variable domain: GAGVSQSPSNKVTEKGKDVELRCDPISGHTALYWYRQSLGQGLEFLIYFQGNSAPDKSGLPSDRFSAERTGGSVSTLTIQRTQQEDSAVYLCASSSDRAAVLNYGYTFGSGTRLTVV.

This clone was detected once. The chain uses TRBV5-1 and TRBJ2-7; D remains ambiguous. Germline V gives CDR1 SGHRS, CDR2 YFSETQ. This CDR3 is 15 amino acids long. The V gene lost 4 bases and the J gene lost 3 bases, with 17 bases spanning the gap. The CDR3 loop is CASSPSAWLVYEQYF. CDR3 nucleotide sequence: TGCGCCAGCAGCCCCTCTGCTTGGCTGGTCTACGAGCAGTACTTC. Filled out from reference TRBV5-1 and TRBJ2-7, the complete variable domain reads KAGVTQTPRYLIKTRGQQVTLSCSPISGHRSVSWYQQTPGQGLQFLFEYFSETQRNKGNFPGRFSGRQFSNSRSEMNVSTLELGDSALYLCASSPSAWLVYEQYFGPGTRLTVT.

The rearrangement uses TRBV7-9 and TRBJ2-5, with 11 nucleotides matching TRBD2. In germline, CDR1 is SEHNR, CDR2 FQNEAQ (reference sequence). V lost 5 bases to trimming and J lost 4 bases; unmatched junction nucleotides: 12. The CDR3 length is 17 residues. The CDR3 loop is CASSTRVVAGGPETQYF. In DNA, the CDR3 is TGTGCCAGCAGCACACGAGTAGTAGCGGGAGGGCCAGAGACCCAGTACTTC.

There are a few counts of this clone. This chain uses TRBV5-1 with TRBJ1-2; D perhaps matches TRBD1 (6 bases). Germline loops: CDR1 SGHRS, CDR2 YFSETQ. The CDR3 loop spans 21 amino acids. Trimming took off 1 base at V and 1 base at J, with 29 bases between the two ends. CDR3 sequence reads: CASSLYPGTSSVPDYNYGYTF. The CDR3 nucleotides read TGCGCCAGCAGCTTGTACCCCGGGACAAGCAGCGTTCCCGACTATAACTATGGCTACACCTTC. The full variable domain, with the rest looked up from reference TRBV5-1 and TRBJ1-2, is KAGVTQTPRYLIKTRGQQVTLSCSPISGHRSVSWYQQTPGQGLQFLFEYFSETQRNKGNFPGRFSGRQFSNSRSEMNVSTLELGDSALYLCASSLYPGTSSVPDYNYGYTFGSGTRLTVV.

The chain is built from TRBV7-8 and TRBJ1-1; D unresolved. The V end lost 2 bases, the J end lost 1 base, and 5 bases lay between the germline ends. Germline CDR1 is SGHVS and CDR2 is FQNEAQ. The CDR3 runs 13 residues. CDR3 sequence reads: CASSLYTNTEAFF. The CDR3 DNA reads TGTGCCAGCAGCTTATACACGAACACTGAAGCTTTCTTT.

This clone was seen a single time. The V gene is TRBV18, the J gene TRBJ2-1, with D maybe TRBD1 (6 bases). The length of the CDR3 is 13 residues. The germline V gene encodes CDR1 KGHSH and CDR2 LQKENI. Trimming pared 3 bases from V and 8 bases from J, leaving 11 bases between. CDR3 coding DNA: TGTGCCAGCTCACCGGGTCGACAGGATGAGCAGTTCTTC. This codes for CASSPGRQDEQFF.

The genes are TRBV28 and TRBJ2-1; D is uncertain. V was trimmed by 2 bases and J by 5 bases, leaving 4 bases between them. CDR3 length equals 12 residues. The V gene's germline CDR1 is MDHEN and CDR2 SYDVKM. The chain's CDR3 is CASSLLHNEQFF. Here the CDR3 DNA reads TGTGCCAGCAGTTTACTACACAATGAGCAGTTCTTC.

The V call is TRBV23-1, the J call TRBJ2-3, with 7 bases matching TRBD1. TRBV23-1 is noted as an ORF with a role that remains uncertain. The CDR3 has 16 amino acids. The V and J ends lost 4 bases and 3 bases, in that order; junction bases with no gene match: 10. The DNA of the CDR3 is TGCGCCAGCAGTCTTACGACAGGGCGGAAGACAGATACGCAGTATTTT. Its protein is CASSLTTGRKTDTQYF.

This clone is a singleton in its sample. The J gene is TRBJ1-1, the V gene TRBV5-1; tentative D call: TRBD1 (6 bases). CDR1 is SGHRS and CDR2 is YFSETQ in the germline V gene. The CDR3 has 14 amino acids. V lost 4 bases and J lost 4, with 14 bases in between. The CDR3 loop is CASSPGGGGTEAFF. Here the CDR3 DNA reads TGCGCCAGCAGCCCCGGGGGCGGGGGCACTGAAGCTTTCTTT.

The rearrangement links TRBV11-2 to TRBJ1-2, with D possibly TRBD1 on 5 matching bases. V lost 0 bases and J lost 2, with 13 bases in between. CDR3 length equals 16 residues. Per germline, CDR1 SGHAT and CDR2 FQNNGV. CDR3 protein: CASSLEIRQSNYGYTF. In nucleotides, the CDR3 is TGTGCCAGCAGCTTAGAAATAAGACAGTCCAACTATGGCTACACCTTC. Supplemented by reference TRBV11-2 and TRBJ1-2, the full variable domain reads EAGVAQSPRYKIIEKRQSVAFWCNPISGHATLYWYQQILGQGPKLLIQFQNNGVVDDSQLPKDRFSAERLKGVDSTLKIQPAKLEDSAVYLCASSLEIRQSNYGYTFGSGTRLTVV.

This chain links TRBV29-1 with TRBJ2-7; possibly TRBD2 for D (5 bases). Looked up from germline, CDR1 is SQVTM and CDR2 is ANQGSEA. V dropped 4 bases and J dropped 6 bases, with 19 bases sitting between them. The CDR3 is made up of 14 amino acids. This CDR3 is CSVAPGPTGGEQYF. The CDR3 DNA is TGCAGCGTTGCCCCGGGTCCGACTGGAGGCGAGCAGTACTTC.

Written as DNA, the CDR3 is TGCAGTGCCAGTGACAGGTACGAGCAGTACTTC. Amino acid sequence: CSASDRYEQYF. The rearrangement links TRBV20-1 to TRBJ2-7; a weak D match, TRBD1 (6 bases). V lost 6 bases, J lost 4 bases, and 10 bases lay in between. This CDR3 spans 11 amino acids. CDR1 and CDR2 from the germline V gene are DFQATT and SNEGSKA (reference sequence).

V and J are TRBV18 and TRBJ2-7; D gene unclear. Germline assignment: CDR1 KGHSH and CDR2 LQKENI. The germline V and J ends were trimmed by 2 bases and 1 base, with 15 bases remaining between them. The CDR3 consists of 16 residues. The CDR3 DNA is TGTGCCAGCTCACCATTAGTTTTTAAGGATTCCTACGAGCAGTACTTC. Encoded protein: CASSPLVFKDSYEQYF.

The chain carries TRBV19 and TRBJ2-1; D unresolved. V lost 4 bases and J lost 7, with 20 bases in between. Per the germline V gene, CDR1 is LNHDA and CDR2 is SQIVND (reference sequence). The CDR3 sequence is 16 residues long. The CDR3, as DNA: TGTGCCAGTAGTAGTCCCCCTGGGATAGGGTGGAATGAGCAGTTCTTC. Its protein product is CASSSPPGIGWNEQFF. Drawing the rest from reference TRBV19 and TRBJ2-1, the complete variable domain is DGGITQSPKYLFRKEGQNVTLSCEQNLNHDAMYWYRQDPGQGLRLIYYSQIVNDFQKGDIAEGYSVSREKKESFPLTVTSAQKNPTAFYLCASSSPPGIGWNEQFFGPGTRLTVL.